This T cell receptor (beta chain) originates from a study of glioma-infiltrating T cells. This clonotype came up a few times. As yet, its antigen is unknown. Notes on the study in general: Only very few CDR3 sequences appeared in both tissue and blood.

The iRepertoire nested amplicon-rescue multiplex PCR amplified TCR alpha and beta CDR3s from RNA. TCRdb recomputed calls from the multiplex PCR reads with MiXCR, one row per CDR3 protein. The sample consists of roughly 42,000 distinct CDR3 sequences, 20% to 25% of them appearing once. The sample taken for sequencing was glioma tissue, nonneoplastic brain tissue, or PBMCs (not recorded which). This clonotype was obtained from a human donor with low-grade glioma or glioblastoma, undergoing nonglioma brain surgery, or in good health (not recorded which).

The CDR3 region is CASSPRAGGAFSNEQFF. The CDR3 DNA sequence: TGTGCCAGCAGTCCAAGGGCCGGGGGGGCATTTAGCAATGAGCAGTTCTTC. The V and J genes are TRBV7-9 and TRBJ2-1, with 8 bases lining up with TRBD2. V was clipped by 6 bases and J by 6 bases; unmatched bases: 16. The CDR3 consists of 17 residues. Germline CDR1 is SEHNR and CDR2 is FQNEAQ (reference sequence).